Below, one T cell receptor beta chain is given with its context. What it binds is not known. This specimen comes from a study of CD8+ T cells in alopecia areata. Whole-study findings and limits: Numerous clones, expanded in lesions, remained in scalp and blood during tofacitinib. Alphabeta T cells residing in normal skin are also sequenced in scalp samples. Normal scalp showed lower clonality than lesional scalp, especially alopecia totalis/universalis.

Extracted from the samples, RNA was reverse transcribed into cDNA to serve as the sequencing template. Produced via immunoSEQ multiplex PCR; TCRdb's table is partial and in-frame only. Here the sample spans about 110,000 clones, roughly 89% being singletons. Trimming removed 5 bases from V and 4 bases from J; junction bases left unmatched: 9. The germline V gene has CDR1 PRHDT and CDR2 FYEKMQ (reference sequence). The CDR3 length is 15 residues. Treatment meaning: oral pan-JAK inhibitor, 5-10 mg twice daily. Sorted populations comprised CD4+ and CD8+ T cells obtained from PBMCs. The sample here was CD8+ T cells sorted from blood, taken at week 24, from a patient treated with tofacitinib. The clonotype was recovered from a human donor with alopecia areata. The chain is built from TRBV13 and TRBJ2-5; 8 nucleotides align to TRBD2. In nucleotides, the CDR3 is TGTGCCAGCAGCCGCGCGGGGGGCCAGCGAGAGACCCAGTACTTC. It specifies CASSRAGGQRETQYF.